This T cell receptor (beta chain) was sequenced for a study of tumor-infiltrating lymphocytes in primary liver carcinoma. Study-level points and caveats: Tumors carried a top-250-clone fraction significantly exceeding that of blood (p = 0.039).

The CDR3 is 15 amino acids. V was pared by 4 bases and J by 5 bases, with 10 bases of the junction left unmatched. Germline values: CDR1 ENHRY, CDR2 SYGVKD. This clonotype was counted many times. Its antigen is not known. Scientists recovered RNA and DNA together from approximately 20-30 mg of unsorted bulk tissue. Primary liver carcinoma, confirmed by histopathology, was surgically resected. Each tumor sample had over 75% viable tumor cells. cDNA specific to TCR beta was made from about 550 ng of total RNA, with a constant-region primer employed for priming. Three nested multiplex PCR rounds, a slightly modified ARM-PCR, produced the libraries for TCR beta. Running around 9 cycles apiece, the first two PCR rounds relied on TRBV1-TRBV30 forward primers together with a C-beta reverse primer. Each CDR3 protein is one row after TCRdb ran MiXCR on the multiplex PCR reads. This sample has about 110,000 distinct CDR3 sequences; about 68% occur once, and the top ten carry about a tenth.

Sequenced input: liver tumor tissue from sampling region 1. Sample subset: tumor region T1, superior pole. The TCR sequence derives from a woman aged 60-70 years with primary liver carcinoma and hepatitis B virus infection. The chain combines TRBV10-3 with TRBJ2-5; TRBD2 matches at 7 bases. CDR3 in amino acids: CAISVGLEAGETQYF. Written as DNA, the CDR3 is TGTGCCATCAGTGTCGGACTAGAGGCCGGGGAGACCCAGTACTTC.